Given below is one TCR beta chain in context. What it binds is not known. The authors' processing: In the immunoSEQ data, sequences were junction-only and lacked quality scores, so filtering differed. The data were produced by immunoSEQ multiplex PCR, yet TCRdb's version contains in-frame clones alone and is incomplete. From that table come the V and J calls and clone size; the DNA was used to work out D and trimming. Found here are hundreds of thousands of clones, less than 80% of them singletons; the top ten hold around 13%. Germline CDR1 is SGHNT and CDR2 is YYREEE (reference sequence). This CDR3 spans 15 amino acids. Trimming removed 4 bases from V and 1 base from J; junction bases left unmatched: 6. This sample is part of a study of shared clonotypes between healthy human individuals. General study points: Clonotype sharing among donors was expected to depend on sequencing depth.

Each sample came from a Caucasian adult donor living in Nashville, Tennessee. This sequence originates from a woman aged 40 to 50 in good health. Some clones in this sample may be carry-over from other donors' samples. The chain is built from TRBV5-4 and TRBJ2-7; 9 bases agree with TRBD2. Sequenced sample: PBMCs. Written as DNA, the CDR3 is TGTGCCAGCAGCCCGAGGACTAGCGCTTCCTACGAGCAGTACTTC. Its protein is CASSPRTSASYEQYF.